A selection of T cell receptor beta chains follows, all from one sample in a study of blood T cells in healthy people across ages. TCRdb processed the 5' RACE reads anew with MiXCR; each CDR3 protein has one entry. This table has around 690,000 distinct CDR3 sequences, about 53% appearing once. Specimen: blood. The origin of the receptors is a man in his 60s in good health. The CDR3 runs from the conserved cysteine through the conserved F or W. A D gene is named only where the DNA matches it firmly. The listing skips clone size in some rows; elsewhere it reads once, few, many or a size class.

clone_size	d_call	v_call	j_call	cdr3_aa	cdr3_nt
few	NA	TRBV5-1	TRBJ2-5	CASSWNLGETQYF	TGCGCCAGCAGCTGGAACCTCGGGGAGACCCAGTACTTC
NA	NA	TRBV20-1	TRBJ2-1	CSGFGGFVGSQQFF	TGCAGTGGATTTGGAGGGTTTGTTGGGAGCCAGCAGTTCTTC
NA	TRBD2	TRBV5-1	TRBJ2-5	CASSPGTSMRETQYF	TGCGCCAGCAGCCCCGGGACTAGCATGCGGGAGACCCAGTACTTC
NA	TRBD2	TRBV6-5	TRBJ2-2	CASSFSGMNTGELFF	TGTGCCAGCAGTTTTAGCGGGATGAACACCGGGGAGCTGTTTTTT
NA	NA	TRBV6-5	TRBJ1-4	CASSPRTGDEKLFF	TGTGCCAGCAGTCCCCGGACCGGGGATGAAAAACTGTTTTTT
once	TRBD1	TRBV20-1	TRBJ1-2	CSAGGTGAYTF	TGCAGTGCGGGGGGGACAGGTGCCTACACCTTC
NA	TRBD1	TRBV3-1	TRBJ1-1	CASSQSSQGSAFF	TGTGCCAGCAGCCAAAGCTCACAGGGGTCAGCTTTCTTT
few	TRBD2	TRBV12-3/TRBV12-4	TRBJ2-3	CASSSIGAGGRNTQYF	TGTGCCAGCAGTTCTATTGGGGCGGGGGGCCGAAATACGCAGTATTTT
NA	NA	TRBV2	TRBJ2-2	CASSEALVGEYTGELFF	TGTGCCAGCAGTGAAGCGCTCGTAGGGGAGTACACCGGGGAGCTGTTTTTT
NA	NA	TRBV12-3/TRBV12-4	TRBJ2-7	CASSPDGGGEQYF	TGTGCCAGCAGCCCCGATGGGGGTGGCGAGCAGTACTTC
NA	TRBD1	TRBV5-1	TRBJ2-7	CASSDMTGERYEQYF	TGCGCCAGCAGCGACATGACAGGGGAGAGATACGAGCAGTACTTC
NA	NA	TRBV9	TRBJ2-1	CASSVLPGRSGFGYNEQFF	TGTGCCAGCAGCGTACTACCAGGAAGATCGGGTTTTGGGTACAATGAGCAGTTCTTC
NA	NA	TRBV20-1	TRBJ1-1	CSSLPRGHGTEAFF	TGCAGTTCTCTACCGAGGGGACATGGAACTGAAGCTTTCTTT
few	NA	TRBV12-3/TRBV12-4	TRBJ1-4	CASSRGLGGEKLFF	TGTGCCAGCAGTCGCGGGCTCGGAGGGGAAAAACTGTTTTTT
NA	NA	TRBV29-1	TRBJ1-2	CSVEHRANYGYTF	TGCAGCGTTGAACACAGGGCGAACTATGGCTACACCTTC
NA	TRBD1	TRBV4-1	TRBJ2-1	CASSQATGYNEQFF	TGCGCCAGCAGCCAAGCGACAGGGTACAATGAGCAGTTCTTC
NA	TRBD2	TRBV15	TRBJ2-5	CATSSQRGVQETQYF	TGTGCCACCAGCAGCCAGCGGGGGGTCCAAGAGACCCAGTACTTC
NA	NA	TRBV7-8	TRBJ1-5	CASSLALTGRGNQPQHF	TGTGCCAGCAGCTTAGCTTTGACAGGTCGAGGCAATCAGCCCCAGCATTTT
once	TRBD2	TRBV4-2	TRBJ2-1	CASSLGGLAGVDEQFF	TGTGCCAGCAGCCTTGGGGGACTAGCGGGGGTTGATGAGCAGTTCTTC
NA	NA	TRBV7-9	TRBJ1-3	CASSPSGPASENTIYF	TGTGCCAGCAGCCCTTCCGGACCAGCGTCTGAAAACACCATATATTTT
NA	NA	TRBV2	TRBJ1-2	CASSAAGAQLIYGYTF	TGTGCCAGCAGTGCAGCGGGGGCGCAACTTATCTATGGCTACACCTTC
few	NA	TRBV29-1	TRBJ2-5	CSVSKRAFQETQYF	TGCAGCGTCTCCAAAAGGGCTTTCCAAGAGACCCAGTACTTC
few	NA	TRBV18	TRBJ2-7	CASSSEGNYEQYF	TGTGCCAGCTCATCGGAAGGGAACTACGAGCAGTACTTC
few	NA	TRBV29-1	TRBJ2-7	CSVEYRGRGTYEQYF	TGCAGCGTTGAATATAGGGGACGGGGAACCTACGAGCAGTACTTC
NA	NA	TRBV18	TRBJ2-7	CASSPPSASDYEQYF	TGTGCCAGCTCACCACCGTCGGCTAGCGACTACGAGCAGTACTTC
once	NA	TRBV7-9	TRBJ2-1	CASSQTTQTQFF	TGTGCCAGCAGCCAGACGACCCAAACCCAGTTCTTC
NA	TRBD1	TRBV7-2	TRBJ1-2	CASSPDRVGGGYTF	TGTGCCAGCAGCCCCGACAGGGTAGGGGGTGGCTACACCTTC
NA	TRBD1	TRBV20-1	TRBJ2-1	CSANPRQGIYNEQFF	TGCAGTGCTAACCCGAGACAGGGGATATACAATGAGCAGTTCTTC
NA	TRBD2	TRBV5-1	TRBJ2-1	CASSLTSGVQNEQFF	TGCGCCAGCAGCTTGACTAGCGGGGTTCAGAATGAGCAGTTCTTC
few	NA	TRBV28	TRBJ2-4	CASIPSPGSASKAKNIQYF	TGTGCCAGCATTCCTTCCCCTGGCTCCGCCAGTAAAGCCAAAAACATTCAGTACTTC
NA	NA	TRBV5-1	TRBJ2-6	CASSPQSPGANVLTF	TGCGCCAGCTCCCCCCAATCACCTGGGGCCAACGTCCTGACTTTC
NA	TRBD2	TRBV3-1	TRBJ2-3	CASSQGGGLAGSDTQYF	TGTGCCAGCAGCCAGGGGGGGGGACTAGCGGGGTCAGATACGCAGTATTTT
NA	NA	TRBV20-1	TRBJ1-2	CSARDRRAEANYGYTF	TGCAGTGCTAGAGATCGGAGGGCGGAAGCTAACTATGGCTACACCTTC
NA	TRBD1	TRBV2	TRBJ1-2	CASSNQGQGDIHGYTF	TGTGCCAGCAGTAACCAAGGACAGGGGGACATCCATGGCTACACCTTC
NA	TRBD2	TRBV5-1	TRBJ2-5	CASSQRLAGGVETQYF	TGCGCCAGCAGCCAAAGACTAGCGGGGGGTGTTGAGACCCAGTACTTC
NA	TRBD2	TRBV3-1	TRBJ2-1	CASSQGTSGGVAYNEQFF	TGTGCCAGCAGCCAAGGGACTAGCGGGGGGGTCGCCTACAATGAGCAGTTCTTC
few	NA	TRBV6-2/TRBV6-3	TRBJ2-1	CASSDRNEQFF	TGTGCCAGCAGCGACCGCAATGAGCAGTTCTTC
NA	NA	TRBV20-1	TRBJ2-4	CSIGHPAGLAKNIQYF	TGCAGTATAGGACATCCCGCAGGGCTAGCCAAAAACATTCAGTACTTC
NA	NA	TRBV16	TRBJ1-4	CASSERTLEKLFF	TGTGCCAGCAGCGAACGGACGTTAGAAAAACTGTTTTTT
NA	TRBD1	TRBV5-1	TRBJ2-3	CASSPGQGRDTQYF	TGCGCCAGCAGCCCAGGACAGGGTAGGGATACGCAGTATTTT
NA	TRBD2	TRBV2	TRBJ2-5	CASSELGTNTDNEQYF	TGTGCCAGCAGCGAACTTGGGACTAATACGGACAATGAGCAGTACTTC
NA	TRBD2	TRBV5-1	TRBJ2-7	CASSPGQAGGYEQYF	TGCGCCAGCAGCCCCGGACAAGCGGGGGGATACGAGCAGTACTTC
NA	TRBD1	TRBV20-1	TRBJ2-7	CSATTGGGSYEQYF	TGCAGTGCTACGACAGGGGGGGGCTCCTACGAGCAGTACTTC